This TCR beta chain was captured by sequencing in a study of blood T cells in healthy people across ages. A J-beta primer mix and a sample-barcoded 5' primer were used in a second PCR of about 7 to 12 cycles. MiXCR, applied by TCRdb to the 5' RACE reads, yields one record per CDR3 protein. Among around 500,000 distinct CDR3 sequences listed, less than 60% were seen once. V lost 2 bases and J lost 6, with 5 bases in between. The CDR3 has 11 residues. Germline lookup yields CDR1 LGHDT and CDR2 YNNKEL (reference sequence). Study results and limitations: Unsorted PBMCs prevented conclusive naive versus antigen-experienced comparison.

This clonotype was picked up a small number of times. Its antigen remains unidentified. This TCR was sampled from a man older than 75 in good health. The V gene is TRBV3-1, the J gene TRBJ2-7, with D tentatively TRBD1 (5 bases). The sample consisted of blood. CDR3 protein: CASSQQGEQYF. CDR3 DNA: TGTGCCAGCAGCCAACAGGGCGAGCAGTACTTC.